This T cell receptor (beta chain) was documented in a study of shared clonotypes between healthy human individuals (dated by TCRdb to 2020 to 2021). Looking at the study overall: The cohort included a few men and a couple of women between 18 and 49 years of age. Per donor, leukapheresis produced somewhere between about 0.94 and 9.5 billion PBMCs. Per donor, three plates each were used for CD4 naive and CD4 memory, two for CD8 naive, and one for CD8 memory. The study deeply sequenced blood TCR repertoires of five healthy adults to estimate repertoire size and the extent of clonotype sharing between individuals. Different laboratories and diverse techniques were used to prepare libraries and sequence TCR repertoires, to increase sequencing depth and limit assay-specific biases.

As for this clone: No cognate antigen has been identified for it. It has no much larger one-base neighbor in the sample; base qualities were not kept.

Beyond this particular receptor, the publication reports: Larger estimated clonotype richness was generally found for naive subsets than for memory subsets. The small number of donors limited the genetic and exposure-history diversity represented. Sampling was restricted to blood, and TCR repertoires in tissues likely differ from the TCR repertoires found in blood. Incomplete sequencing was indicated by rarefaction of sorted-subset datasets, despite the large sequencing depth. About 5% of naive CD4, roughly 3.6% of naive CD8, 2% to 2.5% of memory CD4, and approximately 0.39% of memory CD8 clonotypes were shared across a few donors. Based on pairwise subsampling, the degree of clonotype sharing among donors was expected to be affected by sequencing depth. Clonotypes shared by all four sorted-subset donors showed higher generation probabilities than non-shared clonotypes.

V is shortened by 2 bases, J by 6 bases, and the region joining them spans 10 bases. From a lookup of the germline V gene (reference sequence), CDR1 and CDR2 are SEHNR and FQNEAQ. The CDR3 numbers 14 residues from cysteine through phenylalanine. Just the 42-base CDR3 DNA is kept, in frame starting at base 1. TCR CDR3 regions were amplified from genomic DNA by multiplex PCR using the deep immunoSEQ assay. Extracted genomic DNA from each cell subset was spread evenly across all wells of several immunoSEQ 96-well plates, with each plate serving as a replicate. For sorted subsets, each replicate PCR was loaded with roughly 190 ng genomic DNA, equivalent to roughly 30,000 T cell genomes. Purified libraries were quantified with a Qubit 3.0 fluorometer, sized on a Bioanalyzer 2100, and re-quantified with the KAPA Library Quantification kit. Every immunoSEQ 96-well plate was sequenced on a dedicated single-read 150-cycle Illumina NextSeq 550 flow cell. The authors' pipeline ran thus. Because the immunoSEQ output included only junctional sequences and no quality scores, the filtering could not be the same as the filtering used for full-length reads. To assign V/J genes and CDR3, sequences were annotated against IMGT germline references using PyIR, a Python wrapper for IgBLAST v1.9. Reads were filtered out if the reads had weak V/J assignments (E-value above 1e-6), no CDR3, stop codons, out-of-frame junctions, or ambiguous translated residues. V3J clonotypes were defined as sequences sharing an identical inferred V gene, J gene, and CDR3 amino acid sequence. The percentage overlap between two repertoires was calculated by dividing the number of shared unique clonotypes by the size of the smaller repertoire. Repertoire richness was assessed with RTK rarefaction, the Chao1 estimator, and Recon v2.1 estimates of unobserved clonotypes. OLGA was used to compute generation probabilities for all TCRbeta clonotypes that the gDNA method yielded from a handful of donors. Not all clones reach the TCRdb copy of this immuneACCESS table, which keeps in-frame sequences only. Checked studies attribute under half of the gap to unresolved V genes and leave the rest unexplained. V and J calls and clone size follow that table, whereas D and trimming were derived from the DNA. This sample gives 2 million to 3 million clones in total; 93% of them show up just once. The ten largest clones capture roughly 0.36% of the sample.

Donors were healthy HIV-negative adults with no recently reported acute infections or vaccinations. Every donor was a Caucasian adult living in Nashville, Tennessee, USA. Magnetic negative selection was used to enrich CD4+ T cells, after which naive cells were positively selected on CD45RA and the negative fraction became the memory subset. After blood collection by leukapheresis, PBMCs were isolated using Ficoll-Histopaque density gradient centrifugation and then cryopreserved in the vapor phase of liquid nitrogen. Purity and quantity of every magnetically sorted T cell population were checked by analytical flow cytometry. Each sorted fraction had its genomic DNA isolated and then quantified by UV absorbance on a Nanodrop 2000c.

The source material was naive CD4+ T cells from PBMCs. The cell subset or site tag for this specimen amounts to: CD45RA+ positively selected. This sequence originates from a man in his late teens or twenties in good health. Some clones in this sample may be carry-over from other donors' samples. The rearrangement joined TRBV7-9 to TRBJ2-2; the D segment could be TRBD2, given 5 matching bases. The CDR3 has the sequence CASSLRLTSGELFF. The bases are TGTGCCAGCAGCTTAAGACTAACCTCCGGGGAGCTGTTTTTT. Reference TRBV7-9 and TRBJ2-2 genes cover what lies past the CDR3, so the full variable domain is DTGVSQNPRHKITKRGQNVTFRCDPISEHNRLYWYRQTLGQGPEFLTYFQNEAQLEKSRLLSDRFSAERPKGSFSTLEIQRTEQGDSAMYLCASSLRLTSGELFFGEGSRLTVL.